The clone carrying this TCR beta chain was seen many times. Stable hyperthyroidism denotes an absence of ophthalmopathy throughout 18 months of follow-up. Clinicians made diagnoses from clinical symptoms, serum thyroxine, TRAb, thyroid ultrasound and orbital computed tomography. The PBMC fraction was derived from around 10 ml of fresh peripheral blood. The data belong to a study of Graves' ophthalmopathy and Graves' hyperthyroidism. The study amplified TCR beta CDR3 regions using RNA transcripts. The library came from an HTBI-primed first-round RT-PCR and a second-round multiplex PCR. TCRdb re-called the multiplex PCR reads with MiXCR, one entry per CDR3 protein. The sample has about 400,000 distinct CDR3 sequences; 15% are singletons. This CDR3 region has 13 residues. The germline CDR1 and CDR2 sequences are KGHSH and LQKENI. The V and J ends lost 1 base and 10 bases respectively, with 13 bases between them.

This chain connects TRBV18 to TRBJ1-1, with D possibly matching TRBD1 (5 bases). The specimen sequenced was peripheral blood. The sequence was obtained from a young woman with stable Graves' hyperthyroidism. The CDR3 DNA follows: TGTGCCAGCTCACCACATCGGGCAGGGCTAGCTTTCTTT. Its translation: CASSPHRAGLAFF.